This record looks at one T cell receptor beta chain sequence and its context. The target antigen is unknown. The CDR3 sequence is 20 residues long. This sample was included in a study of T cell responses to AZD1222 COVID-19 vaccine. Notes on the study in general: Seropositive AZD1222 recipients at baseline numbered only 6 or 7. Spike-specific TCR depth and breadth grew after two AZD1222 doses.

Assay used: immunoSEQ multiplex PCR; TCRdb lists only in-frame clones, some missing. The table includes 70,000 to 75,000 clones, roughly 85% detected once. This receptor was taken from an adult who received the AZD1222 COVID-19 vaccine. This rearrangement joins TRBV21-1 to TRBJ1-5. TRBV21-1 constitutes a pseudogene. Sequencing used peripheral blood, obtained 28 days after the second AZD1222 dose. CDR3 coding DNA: TGTGCCAGCAGCATAATCCACCGACGGGGGCTTTGGTTTGGCAATCAGCCCCAGCATTTT. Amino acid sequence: CASSIIHRRGLWFGNQPQHF.